This entry is about one TCR beta chain. Its antigen is undetermined. This CDR3 is also generated by other DNA sequences in the sample. This sample was included in a study of shared clonotypes between healthy human individuals. CD4+ cells were split into CD45RA+ naive and CD45RA-negative memory subsets. Only in-frame clones appear in the TCRdb table, and some are missing; sequencing was by immunoSEQ multiplex PCR. The sample gives approximately 1,500,000 clones, roughly 96% of which show up once; 0.95% to 1.5% is in the top ten. The CDR3 is 16 amino acids. The germline V gene has CDR1 SGHTA and CDR2 FQGTGA. The ends lost 5 bases at V and 0 bases at J; junction bases unmatched: 4. General observations from the study: The genetic and exposure-history diversity represented was limited by few donors. In general, naive subsets displayed greater estimated richness than memory subsets did.

V usage is TRBV7-3 and J usage is TRBJ2-3; 11 bases are shared with TRBD2. The sequence was collected from a man younger than 40 in good health. Sequencing input: naive CD4+ T cells sorted from blood. Described subset: CD45RA+ positively selected. In DNA form, the CDR3 reads TGTGCCAGCAGCCCAGGGACTAGCGGTAGCACAGATACGCAGTATTTT. Amino acid sequence: CASSPGTSGSTDTQYF.